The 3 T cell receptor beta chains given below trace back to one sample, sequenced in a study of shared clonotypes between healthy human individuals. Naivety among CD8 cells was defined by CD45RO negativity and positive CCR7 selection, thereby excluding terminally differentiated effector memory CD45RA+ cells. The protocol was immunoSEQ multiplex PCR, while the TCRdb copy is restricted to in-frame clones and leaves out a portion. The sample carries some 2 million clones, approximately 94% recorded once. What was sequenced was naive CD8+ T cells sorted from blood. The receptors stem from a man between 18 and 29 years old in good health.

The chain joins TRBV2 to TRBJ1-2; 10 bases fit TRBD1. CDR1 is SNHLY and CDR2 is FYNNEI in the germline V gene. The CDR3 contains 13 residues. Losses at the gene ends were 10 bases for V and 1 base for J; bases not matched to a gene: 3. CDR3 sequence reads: CATGTGDNYGYTF. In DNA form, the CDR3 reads TGTGCCACCGGGACAGGGGATAACTATGGCTACACCTTC.

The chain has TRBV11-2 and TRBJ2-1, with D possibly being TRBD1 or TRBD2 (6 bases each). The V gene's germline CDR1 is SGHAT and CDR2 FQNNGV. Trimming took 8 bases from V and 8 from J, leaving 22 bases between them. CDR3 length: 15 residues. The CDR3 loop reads CASASRGALSHEQFF. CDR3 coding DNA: TGTGCCAGCGCAAGTAGGGGGGCCCTCTCCCATGAGCAGTTCTTC.

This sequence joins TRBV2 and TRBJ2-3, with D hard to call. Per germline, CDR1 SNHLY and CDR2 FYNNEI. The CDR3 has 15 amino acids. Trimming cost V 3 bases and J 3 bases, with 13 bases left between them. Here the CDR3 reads CASSDMRGATDTQYF. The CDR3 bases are TGTGCCAGCAGTGATATGCGAGGCGCTACAGATACGCAGTATTTT.